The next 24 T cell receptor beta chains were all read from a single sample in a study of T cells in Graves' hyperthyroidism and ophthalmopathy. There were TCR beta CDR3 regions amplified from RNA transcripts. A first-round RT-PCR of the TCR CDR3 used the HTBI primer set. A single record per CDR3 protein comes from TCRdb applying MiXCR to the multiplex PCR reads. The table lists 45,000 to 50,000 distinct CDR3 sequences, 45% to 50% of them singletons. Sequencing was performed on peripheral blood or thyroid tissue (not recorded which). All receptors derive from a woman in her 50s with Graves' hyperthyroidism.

The CDR3 DNA sequence: TGCAGCGTTGCTCCGGGGACAGCTAACTATGGCTACACCTTC. Its protein is CSVAPGTANYGYTF. This chain links TRBV29-1 with TRBJ1-2; 7 bases align to TRBD1. The germline V gene encodes CDR1 SQVTM and CDR2 ANQGSEA. CDR3 length equals 14 residues. J lost 0 bases, V lost 4 bases, and 5 bases had no gene match.

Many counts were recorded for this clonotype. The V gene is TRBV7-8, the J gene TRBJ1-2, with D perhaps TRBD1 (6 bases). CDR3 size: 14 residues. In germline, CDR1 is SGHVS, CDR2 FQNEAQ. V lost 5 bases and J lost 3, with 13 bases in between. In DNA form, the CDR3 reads TGTGCCAGCAGCCTAAGGGGGTTGGACTATGGCTACACCTTC. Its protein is CASSLRGLDYGYTF.

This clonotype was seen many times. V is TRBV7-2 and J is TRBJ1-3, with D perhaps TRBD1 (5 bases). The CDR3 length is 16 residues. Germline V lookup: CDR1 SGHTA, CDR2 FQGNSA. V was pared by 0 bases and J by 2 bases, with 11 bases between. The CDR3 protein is CASSLAPGVTGNTIYF. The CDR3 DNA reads TGTGCCAGCAGCTTAGCCCCGGGGGTCACTGGAAACACCATATATTTT.

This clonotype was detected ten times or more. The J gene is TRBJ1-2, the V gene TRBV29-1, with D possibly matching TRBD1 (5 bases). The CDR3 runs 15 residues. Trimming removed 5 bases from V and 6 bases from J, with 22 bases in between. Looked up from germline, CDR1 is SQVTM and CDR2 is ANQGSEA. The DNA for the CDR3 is TGCAGCGTTACTCTTAACCGGGACTCGAGGAATGGCTACACCTTC. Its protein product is CSVTLNRDSRNGYTF.

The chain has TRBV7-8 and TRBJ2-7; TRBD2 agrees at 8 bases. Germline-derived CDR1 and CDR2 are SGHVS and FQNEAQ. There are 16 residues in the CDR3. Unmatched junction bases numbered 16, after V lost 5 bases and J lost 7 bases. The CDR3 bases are TGTGCCAGCAGCCCCTATAGAGGCGGGAGGACGGGAGAGCAGTACTTC. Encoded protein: CASSPYRGGRTGEQYF. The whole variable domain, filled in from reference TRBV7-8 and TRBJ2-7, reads GAGVSQSPRYKVAKRGQDVALRCDPISGHVSLFWYQQALGQGPEFLTYFQNEAQLDKSGLPSDRFFAERPEGSVSTLKIQRTQQEDSAVYLCASSPYRGGRTGEQYFGPGTRLTVT.

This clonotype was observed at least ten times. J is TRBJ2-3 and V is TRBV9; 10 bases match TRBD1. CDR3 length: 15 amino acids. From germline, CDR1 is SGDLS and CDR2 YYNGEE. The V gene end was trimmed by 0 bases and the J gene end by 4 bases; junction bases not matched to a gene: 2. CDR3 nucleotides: TGTGCCAGCAGCGTAGCGGGGACAGGGGCAGATACGCAGTATTTT. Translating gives CASSVAGTGADTQYF.

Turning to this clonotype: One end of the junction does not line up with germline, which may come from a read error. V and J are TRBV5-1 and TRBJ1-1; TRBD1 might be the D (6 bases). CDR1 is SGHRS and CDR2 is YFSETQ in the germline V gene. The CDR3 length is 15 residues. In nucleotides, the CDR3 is TGCGCCAGCAGCTTTGGGGGCGCGGGGAACATTGAAGCTTTCTTT. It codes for CASSFGGAGNIEAFF.

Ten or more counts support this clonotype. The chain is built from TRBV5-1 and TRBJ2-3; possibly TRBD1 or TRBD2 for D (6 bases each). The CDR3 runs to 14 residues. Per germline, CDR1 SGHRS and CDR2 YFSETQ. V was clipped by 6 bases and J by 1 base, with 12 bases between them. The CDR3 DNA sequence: TGCGCCAGCAAGGGGGACTTCCGCACAGATACGCAGTATTTT. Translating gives CASKGDFRTDTQYF.

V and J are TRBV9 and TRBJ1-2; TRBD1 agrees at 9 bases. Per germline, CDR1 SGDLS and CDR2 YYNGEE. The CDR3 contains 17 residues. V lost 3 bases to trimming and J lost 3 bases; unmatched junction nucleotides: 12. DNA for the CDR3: TGTGCCAGCAGCGGAGATGGGACAGGGTGGAAGGACTATGGCTACACCTTC. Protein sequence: CASSGDGTGWKDYGYTF.

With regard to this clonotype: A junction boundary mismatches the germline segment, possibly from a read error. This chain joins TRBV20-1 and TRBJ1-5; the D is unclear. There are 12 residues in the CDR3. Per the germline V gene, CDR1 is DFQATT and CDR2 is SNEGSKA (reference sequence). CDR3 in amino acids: CSAAKLGETQQF. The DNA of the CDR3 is TGCAGTGCTGCTAAGTTGGGAGAGACCCAGCAGTTT.

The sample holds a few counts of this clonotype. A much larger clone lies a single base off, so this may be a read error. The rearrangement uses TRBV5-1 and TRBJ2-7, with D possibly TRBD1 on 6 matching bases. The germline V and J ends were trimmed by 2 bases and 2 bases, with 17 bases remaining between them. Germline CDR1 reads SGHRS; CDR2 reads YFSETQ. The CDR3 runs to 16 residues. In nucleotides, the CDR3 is TGCGCCAGCAGCTTTGACTGGGGGACACCTGCCTACGAGCAGTACTTC. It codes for CASSFDWGTPAYEQYF.

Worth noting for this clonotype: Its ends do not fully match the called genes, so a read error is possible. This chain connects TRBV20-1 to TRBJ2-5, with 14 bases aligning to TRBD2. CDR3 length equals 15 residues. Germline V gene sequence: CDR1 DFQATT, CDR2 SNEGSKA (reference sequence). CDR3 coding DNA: TGCAGTGCGAGAGGGACTAGCGGGAGCGAAGAGACCCAGTACTTC. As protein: CSARGTSGSEETQYF.

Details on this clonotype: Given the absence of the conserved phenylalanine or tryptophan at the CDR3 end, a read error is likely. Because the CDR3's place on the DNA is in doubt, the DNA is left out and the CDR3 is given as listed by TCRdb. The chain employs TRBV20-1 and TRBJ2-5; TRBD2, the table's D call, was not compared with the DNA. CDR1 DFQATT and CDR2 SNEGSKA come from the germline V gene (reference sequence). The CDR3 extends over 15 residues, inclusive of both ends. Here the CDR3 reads CSARMRYNSPLHFGN.

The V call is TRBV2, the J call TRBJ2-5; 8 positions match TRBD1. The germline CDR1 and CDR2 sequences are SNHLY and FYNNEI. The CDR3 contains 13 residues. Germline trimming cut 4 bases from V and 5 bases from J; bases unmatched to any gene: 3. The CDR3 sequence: CASSGTGWETQYF. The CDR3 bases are TGTGCCAGCAGTGGGACAGGGTGGGAGACCCAGTACTTC.

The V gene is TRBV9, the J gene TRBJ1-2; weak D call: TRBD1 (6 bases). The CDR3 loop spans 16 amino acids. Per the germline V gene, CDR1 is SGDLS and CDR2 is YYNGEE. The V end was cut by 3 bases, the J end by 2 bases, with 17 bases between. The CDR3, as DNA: TGTGCCAGCAGCGATTCAGGGGCGCGAGGAAACTATGGCTACACCTTC. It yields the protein CASSDSGARGNYGYTF.

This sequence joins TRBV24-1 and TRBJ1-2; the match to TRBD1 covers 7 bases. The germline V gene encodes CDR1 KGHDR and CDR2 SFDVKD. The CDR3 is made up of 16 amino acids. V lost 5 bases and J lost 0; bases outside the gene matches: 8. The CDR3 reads CATSGLDRDSNYGYTF. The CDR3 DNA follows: TGTGCCACCAGTGGTCTTGACAGGGATTCTAACTATGGCTACACCTTC.

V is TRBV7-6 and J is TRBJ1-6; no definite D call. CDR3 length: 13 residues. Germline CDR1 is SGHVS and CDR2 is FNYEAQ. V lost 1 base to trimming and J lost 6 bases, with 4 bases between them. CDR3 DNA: TGTGCCAGCAGCTTAGGCCCTAATTCACCCCTCCACTTT. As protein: CASSLGPNSPLHF.

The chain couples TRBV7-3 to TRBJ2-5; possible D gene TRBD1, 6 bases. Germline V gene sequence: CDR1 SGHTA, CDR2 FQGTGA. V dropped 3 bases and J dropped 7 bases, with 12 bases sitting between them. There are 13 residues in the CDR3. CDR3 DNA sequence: TGTGCCAGCAGCTTGCCAGGGGCAGGGACCCAGTACTTC. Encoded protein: CASSLPGAGTQYF.

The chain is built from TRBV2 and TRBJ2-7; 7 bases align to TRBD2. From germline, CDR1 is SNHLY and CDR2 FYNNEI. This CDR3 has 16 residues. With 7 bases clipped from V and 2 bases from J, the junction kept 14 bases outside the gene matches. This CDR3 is CASTTSSGGRTYEQYF. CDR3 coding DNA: TGTGCCAGCACTACTTCATCGGGAGGACGAACCTACGAGCAGTACTTC.

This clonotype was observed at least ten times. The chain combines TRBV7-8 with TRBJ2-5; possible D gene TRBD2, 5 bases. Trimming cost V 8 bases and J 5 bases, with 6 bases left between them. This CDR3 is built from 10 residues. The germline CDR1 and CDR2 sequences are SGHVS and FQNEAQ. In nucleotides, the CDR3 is TGTGCCAGCGGACTCGAGACCCAGTACTTC. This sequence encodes CASGLETQYF.

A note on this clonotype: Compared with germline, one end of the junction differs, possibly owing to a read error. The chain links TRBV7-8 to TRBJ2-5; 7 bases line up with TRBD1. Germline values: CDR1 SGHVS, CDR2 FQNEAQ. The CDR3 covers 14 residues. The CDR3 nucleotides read TGCGCCAGCAGCCAAGAAGGGGGCCGGGAGACCCAGTACTTC. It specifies CASSQEGGRETQYF.

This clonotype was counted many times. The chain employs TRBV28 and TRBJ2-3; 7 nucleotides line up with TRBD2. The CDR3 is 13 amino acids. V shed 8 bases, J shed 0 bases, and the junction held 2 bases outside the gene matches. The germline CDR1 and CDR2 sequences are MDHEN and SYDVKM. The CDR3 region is CASQRDSTDTQYF. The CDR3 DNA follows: TGTGCCAGCCAGCGGGATAGCACAGATACGCAGTATTTT. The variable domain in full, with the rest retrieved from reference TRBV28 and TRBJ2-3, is DVKVTQSSRYLVKRTGEKVFLECVQDMDHENMFWYRQDPGLGLRLIYFSYDVKMKEKGDIPEGYSVSREKKERFSLILESASTNQTSMYLCASQRDSTDTQYFGPGTRLTVL.

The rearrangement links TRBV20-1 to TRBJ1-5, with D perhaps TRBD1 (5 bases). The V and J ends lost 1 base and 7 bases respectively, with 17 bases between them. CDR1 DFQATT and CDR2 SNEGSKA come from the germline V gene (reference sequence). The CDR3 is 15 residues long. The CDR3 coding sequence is TGCAGTGCTAGAGGGTTGACGGGGCTCGGGCAGCCCCAGCATTTT. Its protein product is CSARGLTGLGQPQHF.

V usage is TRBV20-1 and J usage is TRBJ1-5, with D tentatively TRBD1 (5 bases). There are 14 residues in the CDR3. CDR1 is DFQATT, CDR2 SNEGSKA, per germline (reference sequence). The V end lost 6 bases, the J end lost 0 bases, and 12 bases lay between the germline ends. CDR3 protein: CSAEPGRSNQPQHF. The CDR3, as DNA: TGCAGTGCGGAACCGGGACGTAGCAATCAGCCCCAGCATTTT.